The clone carrying this TCR beta chain was seen a few times. Its target is not known. The data belong to a study of post-analysis software for immune sequencing data. In the study overall: Disease trajectories encompassed relapsing-remitting, secondary progressive and progressive-relapsing multiple sclerosis. General study findings and limits: Batch-matched samples strongly co-clustered by F measure. Normalized Chao1 diversity was significantly lower in multiple sclerosis patients than in controls. Patients had higher frequencies than controls of five TRBV segments, including TRBV5-6, TRBV5-1 and TRBV20-1.

Researchers reported that TCR beta cDNA libraries carried unique molecular identifiers. Out of about 0.9 to 11 million T cells, hundreds of thousands of cDNA molecules were generated. MiXCR was run by TCRdb on the PCR reads, yielding one entry per CDR3 protein. The sample lists about 540,000 distinct CDR3 sequences; approximately 31% were seen once. The CDR3 spans 16 residues. The germline V gene encodes CDR1 SGHTA and CDR2 FQGNSA. Trimming at V came to 4 bases and at J to 4 bases, leaving 8 bases not matched to a gene. The V gene is TRBV7-2, the J gene TRBJ2-2, with 8 positions matching TRBD1. Sequenced: blood. This clonotype was sampled from a girl aged 2-17 years with multiple sclerosis. The CDR3 nucleotides are TGTGCCAGCAGCTCAAGGGACAGGCGACTCACCGGGGAGCTGTTTTTT. The encoded protein is CASSSRDRRLTGELFF.